What follows are 10 T cell receptor beta chains derived from one specimen sequenced in a study of PD-1 blockade in classical Hodgkin lymphoma. Patients all relapsed after autologous stem cell transplantation, and there was variation in brentuximab vedotin exposure. Sequencing was performed with immunoSEQ multiplex PCR; in TCRdb, only in-frame clones are kept and a portion is missing. The sample lists tens of thousands of clones; roughly nine tenths were seen once. The sample here was peripheral blood mononuclear cells (PBMCs), taken at baseline. All receptors derive from a human donor with classical Hodgkin lymphoma.

The J gene is TRBJ2-5, the V gene TRBV11-2; D gene uncertain. Trimming took 3 bases from V and 3 from J, leaving 14 bases between them. CDR3 length equals 15 residues. CDR1 is SGHAT, CDR2 FQNNGV, per germline. The chain's CDR3 is CASSFLRLVEETQYF. The CDR3 nucleotides read TGTGCCAGCAGCTTTCTTCGGCTAGTCGAAGAGACCCAGTACTTC.

The rearrangement joins TRBV18 to TRBJ2-1; TRBD1 might be the D (5 bases). The CDR3 runs 15 residues. Germline CDR1 KGHSH, CDR2 LQKENI. V was pared by 0 bases and J by 7 bases, with 13 bases between. CDR3 in amino acids: CASSPPDTPQNEQFF. DNA for the CDR3: TGTGCCAGCTCACCACCGGACACCCCCCAAAATGAGCAGTTCTTC.

The rearrangement links TRBV19 to TRBJ2-2; 7 bases line up with TRBD1. The CDR3 length is 18 residues. Germline V CDR1 and CDR2: LNHDA, SQIVND (reference sequence). The V and J ends lost 4 bases and 1 base, in that order; junction bases with no gene match: 12. The CDR3 loop is CASSSPLPGQKNTGELFF. Written as DNA, the CDR3 is TGTGCCAGTAGTAGCCCGCTCCCGGGACAGAAGAACACCGGGGAGCTGTTTTTT.

This clone appeared once. The chain uses TRBV6-1 and TRBJ2-3, with D possibly being TRBD2 (7 bases). The CDR3 covers 16 residues. Per germline, CDR1 MNHNS and CDR2 SASEGT. With 1 base removed from V and 1 base from J, the gap between germline ends came to 12 bases. CDR3 nucleotides: TGTGCCAGCAGTGAAGGGGTGGGGGGGCGCACAGATACGCAGTATTTT. Its protein product is CASSEGVGGRTDTQYF.

J is TRBJ2-4 and V is TRBV28; D is unclear. V lost 4 bases and J lost 0, with 13 bases in between. The germline CDR1 and CDR2 sequences are MDHEN and SYDVKM. The CDR3 has 16 residues. The CDR3 protein is CASSSPGRKAKNIQYF. The CDR3 nucleotides read TGTGCCAGCAGTTCTCCGGGTCGTAAAGCCAAAAACATTCAGTACTTC.

This clone was counted a single time. This chain connects TRBV6-6 to TRBJ1-1; D gene ambiguous. CDR1 and CDR2 (germline): MNHNY, SVGAGI (reference sequence). CDR3 length: 13 amino acids. Trimming stripped 2 bases from V and 5 bases from J, with 9 bases between. The CDR3 sequence is CASSYEVLTEAFF. CDR3 nucleotide sequence: TGTGCCAGCAGTTACGAGGTCTTGACTGAAGCTTTCTTT.

The chain combines TRBV19 with TRBJ2-5, with D possibly TRBD2 on 5 matching bases. Germline V lookup: CDR1 LNHDA, CDR2 SQIVND (reference sequence). The germline V and J ends were trimmed by 9 bases and 1 base, with 9 bases remaining between them. CDR3 size: 12 residues. DNA of the CDR3: TGTGCCAGCGGGGATCTCCAAGAGACCCAGTACTTC. This encodes CASGDLQETQYF.

Only one count was recorded for this clone. The V and J genes are TRBV28 and TRBJ2-3; D gene unclear. CDR1 is MDHEN, CDR2 SYDVKM, per germline. Trimming took off 1 base at V and 2 bases at J, with 10 bases between the two ends. This CDR3 has 15 residues. CDR3 DNA sequence: TGTGCCAGCAGTTTATTTGGCGAGTACACAGATACGCAGTATTTT. Amino acids: CASSLFGEYTDTQYF.

This chain uses TRBV19 with TRBJ2-5; tentatively, D is TRBD1 (5 bases). The J call may be mistaken, given a closer DNA end match to TRBJ2-7. CDR1 and CDR2 from the germline V gene are LNHDA and SQIVND (reference sequence). The CDR3 covers 15 residues. CDR3 DNA: TGTGCCAGTAGTCAATCAGGGTCTGGCTCCTACGAGCAGTACTTC. As protein: CASSQSGSGSYEQYF.

This clone was picked up one time. This chain connects TRBV11-1 to TRBJ2-1; D is unresolved. The CDR3 has 12 amino acids. Deletions cut 1 base from V and 9 bases from J, with 7 bases between. Germline CDR1 and CDR2: SGHAT and FQDESV (reference sequence). The CDR3 loop is CASSLGWGEQFF. CDR3 in DNA: TGTGCCAGCAGCTTAGGTTGGGGTGAGCAGTTCTTC.